The 4 T cell receptor beta chains below were found in one sample sequenced in a study of post-analysis software for immune sequencing data. What these receptors recognize is not known. Study-level results: About 5 TRBV segments appeared more often in patients than in controls, and TRBV5-6, TRBV5-1 and TRBV20-1 were among these.

TCR beta cDNA libraries had unique molecular identifiers. MiXCR was run by TCRdb on the PCR reads, yielding one entry per CDR3 protein. The table includes approximately 400,000 distinct CDR3 sequences, around 33% detected once. Sequenced: blood. These receptors were collected from a girl under 18 with multiple sclerosis.

This sequence joins TRBV6-5 and TRBJ1-1; unclear D gene. Germline assignment: CDR1 MNHEY and CDR2 SVGAGI. The CDR3 runs to 13 residues. The ends were cut back, 0 bases at V and 6 bases at J, with 8 bases in the middle. The chain's CDR3 is CASSYSFRAEAFF. The CDR3 nucleotides are TGTGCCAGCAGTTACTCTTTTCGCGCTGAAGCTTTCTTT.

Only a few counts were recorded for this clonotype. The V gene is TRBV5-1, the J gene TRBJ2-1; D possibly corresponds to TRBD2 (6 bases). V dropped 3 bases and J dropped 6 bases, with 13 bases sitting between them. CDR1 is SGHRS, CDR2 YFSETQ, per germline. This CDR3 has 14 residues. CDR3 region: CASSSRTGGNEQFF. The CDR3 DNA is TGCGCCAGCAGCTCTCGGACCGGGGGCAATGAGCAGTTCTTC.

The V call is TRBV20-1, the J call TRBJ2-1; D possibly corresponds to TRBD2 (6 bases). This CDR3 is built from 15 residues. Germline values: CDR1 DFQATT, CDR2 SNEGSKA (reference sequence). The CDR3 region has the DNA TGCAGCGCTCCATCGGGGACTCCGGAGGGCAATGAGCAGTTCTTC. Translation: CSAPSGTPEGNEQFF.

The J gene is TRBJ2-7, the V gene TRBV7-3; 12 nucleotides line up with TRBD2. The J call may be faulty, since TRBJ2-5 better matches the DNA end. CDR1 is SGHTA and CDR2 is FQGTGA in the germline V gene. The CDR3 length is 16 residues. CDR3 sequence (DNA): TGTGCCAGCAGCCCGACCACTAGCGGGGGGAGGGAGACCCAGTACTTC. This gives the protein CASSPTTSGGRETQYF.